This TCR beta chain was captured by sequencing in a study of shared clonotypes between healthy human individuals. This CDR3 is built from 15 residues. V was pared by 5 bases and J by 0 bases, with 11 bases between. The V gene's germline CDR1 is SGHTA and CDR2 FQGNSA. Investigators spread the genomic DNA of each subset evenly over several immunoSEQ plates. TCRdb's table, derived via immunoSEQ multiplex PCR, lists solely in-frame clones and lacks some. The repertoire holds about 2 million clones, with 90% to 95% as singletons. This chain connects TRBV7-2 to TRBJ2-1, with D possibly matching TRBD2 (5 bases). The specimen sequenced was naive CD4+ T cells sorted from blood. Subset: CD45RA+ positively selected. This TCR derives from a young man in good health. The CDR3 DNA follows: TGTGCCAGCAGCCTTGGACTCATCTCCTACAATGAGCAGTTCTTC. Its protein product is CASSLGLISYNEQFF.